These 23 T cell receptor beta chains came from one sample sequenced in a study of blood T cell repertoires in COVID-19. Profiling relied on immunoSEQ multiplex PCR, and the TCRdb table lists in-frame clones only, not all of them. This sample has a few hundred thousand clones, with around 87% found just once. The material sequenced was peripheral blood. The receptors originated from a woman aged 45 to 65 with acute or convalescent COVID-19.

The J gene is TRBJ1-2, the V gene TRBV3-1 (or the pseudogene TRBV3-2); D is unclear. The V end lost 6 bases, the J end lost 5 bases, and 16 bases lay between the germline ends. Germline V gene data show CDR1 as LGHDT and CDR2 as YNNKEL (reference sequence). The CDR3 is 14 residues long. The CDR3 DNA reads TGTGCCAGCAGTCCCGGGGAGGACGCTTATGGCTACACCTTC. Its protein is CASSPGEDAYGYTF.

This chain links TRBV18 with TRBJ1-5; the D is unclear. Germline CDR1 and CDR2: KGHSH and LQKENI. CDR3 length: 15 amino acids. Trimming shortened V by 1 base and J by 2 bases, and 9 bases separated the two germline ends. CDR3 region: CASSPQDWGNQPQHF. CDR3 nucleotides: TGTGCCAGCTCACCACAGGACTGGGGCAATCAGCCCCAGCATTTT.

The gene calls are TRBV7-9 and TRBJ1-1; 9 bases are a match to TRBD1. The J segment lost 5 bases and the V segment lost 5 bases, leaving 6 bases of the junction unmatched. The germline V gene encodes CDR1 SEHNR and CDR2 FQNEAQ (reference sequence). This CDR3 spans 14 amino acids. The CDR3 nucleotides are TGTGCCAGCAGCGTATACGGGACAGGGACTGAAGCTTTCTTT. Encoded protein: CASSVYGTGTEAFF.

V is TRBV6-2 or TRBV6-3 and J is TRBJ2-1; TRBD1 might be the D (6 bases). The germline gives CDR1 MNHEY, CDR2 SVGEGT. V lost 6 bases and J 8 bases, leaving 23 bases between the germline ends. CDR3 size: 16 residues. CDR3 loop: CASSRDRLLTSHEQFF. CDR3 bases: TGTGCCAGCAGCCGCGACAGGCTCCTCACTAGTCATGAGCAGTTCTTC.

The chain couples TRBV12-3 or TRBV12-4 to TRBJ1-2, with no clear D. The ends were cut back, 3 bases at V and 2 bases at J, with 7 bases in the middle. There are 13 residues in the CDR3. The CDR3 is CASSLGINYGYTF. CDR3 sequence (DNA): TGTGCCAGCAGTTTGGGCATCAACTATGGCTACACCTTC.

V and J are TRBV6-2 or TRBV6-3 and TRBJ1-5, with D maybe TRBD1 (6 bases). Trimming shortened V by 2 bases and J by 3 bases, and 17 bases separated the two germline ends. CDR3 length: 17 residues. CDR1 MNHEY and CDR2 SVGEGT come from the germline V gene. In DNA, the CDR3 is TGTGCCAGCAGTTACAGAAGGACAGCCGGGAACAATCAGCCCCAGCATTTT. The encoded protein is CASSYRRTAGNNQPQHF.

The gene calls are TRBV18 and TRBJ2-3; 8 bases are a match to TRBD2. CDR1 and CDR2 from the germline V gene are KGHSH and LQKENI. CDR3 length: 15 residues. V was clipped by 2 bases and J by 5 bases; unmatched bases: 6. The CDR3 loop is CASSPSGSSEDTQYF. CDR3 bases: TGTGCCAGCTCACCAAGCGGGAGTTCTGAAGATACGCAGTATTTT.

The chain recombines TRBV15 with TRBJ2-1; tentative D call: TRBD2 (6 bases). CDR1 LNHNV and CDR2 YYDKDF come from the germline V gene (reference sequence). The CDR3 has 16 amino acids. The V gene lost 1 base and the J gene lost 4 bases, with 14 bases spanning the gap. The CDR3 DNA is TGTGCCACCAGCAGAGCAAGGTCTAGCGATTACAATGAGCAGTTCTTC. As protein: CATSRARSSDYNEQFF.

The chain is built from TRBV19 and TRBJ2-1; 13 bases are a match to TRBD2. Losses at the gene ends were 5 bases for V and 9 bases for J; bases not matched to a gene: 10. CDR1 and CDR2 from the germline V gene are LNHDA and SQIVND (reference sequence). This CDR3 contains 16 residues. The CDR3 DNA follows: TGTGCCAGTAGTGGGCGGACTAGCGGGAGATGGGGTGAGCAGTTCTTC. Protein product: CASSGRTSGRWGEQFF.

J is TRBJ2-2 and V is TRBV9; 8 bases are a match to TRBD2. The V segment lost 0 bases and the J segment 6 bases; nucleotides outside the gene matches: 4. The CDR3 loop spans 15 amino acids. In germline, CDR1 is SGDLS, CDR2 YYNGEE. CDR3: CASSVDLAGAGELFF. The CDR3 nucleotides read TGTGCCAGCAGCGTAGATCTAGCGGGTGCCGGGGAGCTGTTTTTT.

This clone appeared once. The V and J genes are TRBV5-5 and TRBJ2-1; D perhaps matches TRBD1 (6 bases). Germline values: CDR1 SGHKS, CDR2 YYEKEE (reference sequence). This CDR3 spans 14 amino acids. V lost 0 bases, J lost 6 bases, and 10 bases lay in between. CDR3 sequence reads: CASSLVQGGNEQFF. The CDR3 DNA is TGTGCCAGCAGCTTGGTACAGGGTGGCAATGAGCAGTTCTTC.

The chain links TRBV5-1 to TRBJ2-1; D call uncertain. There are 13 residues in the CDR3. Germline CDR1 is SGHRS and CDR2 is YFSETQ. The V end was cut by 5 bases, the J end by 8 bases, with 14 bases between. CDR3 region: CASSSILVDEQFF. The CDR3 DNA reads TGCGCCAGCAGTTCGATCCTAGTGGATGAGCAGTTCTTC.

This clone was observed once. The rearrangement links TRBV19 to TRBJ2-7; 11 nucleotides agree with TRBD1. CDR1 and CDR2 (germline): LNHDA, SQIVND (reference sequence). This CDR3 has 14 residues. The V and J ends lost 4 bases and 6 bases, in that order; junction bases with no gene match: 5. This CDR3 is CASSTGQGAGEQYF. The CDR3, as DNA: TGTGCCAGTAGTACCGGACAGGGGGCCGGCGAGCAGTACTTC.

This clone has only one observation. V is TRBV28 and J is TRBJ2-5; a possible D gene is TRBD1 (6 bases). V lost 7 bases to trimming and J lost 7 bases, with 13 bases between them. The germline gives CDR1 MDHEN, CDR2 SYDVKM. The CDR3 is 12 residues long. The CDR3 nucleotides are TGTGCCAGCACCCAGGGGTCAGGGACCCAGTACTTC. It codes for CASTQGSGTQYF.

CDR3 residues: CASSLFMRAEQYF. Here the CDR3 DNA reads TGTGCCAGCAGTTTGTTCATGAGGGCCGAGCAGTACTTC. The chain couples TRBV28 to TRBJ2-7, with TRBD2 as a possible D gene (5 bases). Per the germline V gene, CDR1 is MDHEN and CDR2 is SYDVKM. Trimming left V 3 bases short and J 6 bases short, with 12 bases between. The CDR3 covers 13 residues.

The V gene is TRBV28, the J gene TRBJ1-2, with 7 positions matching TRBD1. The CDR3 has 16 amino acids. The germline CDR1 and CDR2 sequences are MDHEN and SYDVKM. The V and J ends lost 5 bases and 2 bases, in that order; junction bases with no gene match: 11. The CDR3 loop reads CASSGTPGQTNYGYTF. DNA of the CDR3: TGTGCCAGCAGTGGAACGCCGGGACAGACCAACTATGGCTACACCTTC.

The rearrangement uses TRBV2 and TRBJ1-2, with D unclear. V lost 1 base and J lost 1, with 16 bases in between. Germline V gene sequence: CDR1 SNHLY, CDR2 FYNNEI. The CDR3 sequence is 17 residues long. The CDR3 DNA sequence: TGTGCCAGCAGTGAAGTAAGAGTGAGGGAGTATAACTATGGCTACACCTTC. Its protein product is CASSEVRVREYNYGYTF.

The CDR3 reads CASSSRDTQYF. Written as DNA, the CDR3 is TGTGCCAGCAGCTCGCGGGATACGCAGTATTTT. The V gene is TRBV28, the J gene TRBJ2-3, with D unclear. V was shortened by 6 bases and J by 6 bases, with 7 bases between the two germline ends. The germline CDR1 and CDR2 sequences are MDHEN and SYDVKM. The CDR3 spans 11 residues.

The V gene is TRBV5-1, the J gene TRBJ2-3; tentative D call: TRBD2 (5 bases). V gave up 9 bases and J gave up 4 bases, with 18 bases separating them. Germline CDR1 reads SGHRS; CDR2 reads YFSETQ. CDR3 length equals 14 residues. The CDR3 is CATFKNPGADTQYF. The DNA of the CDR3 is TGCGCCACGTTTAAGAATCCCGGGGCAGATACGCAGTATTTT.

The chain is built from TRBV7-8 and TRBJ1-3, with D maybe TRBD1 (5 bases). The CDR3 runs to 16 residues. The V and J ends lost 0 bases and 2 bases respectively, with 11 bases between them. Germline V lookup: CDR1 SGHVS, CDR2 FQNEAQ. The CDR3, as DNA: TGTGCCAGCAGCTTAGCGCCCAGGGCTACTGGAAACACCATATATTTT. Its protein product is CASSLAPRATGNTIYF.

This chain connects TRBV27 to TRBJ2-7, with TRBD2 matching over 7 bases. Trimming removed 4 bases from V and 4 bases from J; junction bases left unmatched: 7. From germline, CDR1 is MNHEY and CDR2 SMNVEV (reference sequence). The CDR3 has 14 residues. The CDR3 is CASSSPGTTYEQYF. The CDR3 DNA sequence: TGTGCCAGCAGTTCACCAGGGACTACTTACGAGCAGTACTTC.

The J gene is TRBJ1-4, the V gene TRBV24-1; D remains unclear. The CDR3 runs to 15 residues. V lost 9 bases and J lost 7, with 20 bases in between. Germline CDR1 and CDR2: KGHDR and SFDVKD. CDR3 sequence reads: CATPVSYFRVEKLFF. The CDR3 nucleotides read TGTGCCACCCCCGTCTCATACTTCCGGGTTGAAAAACTGTTTTTT.

This chain connects TRBV19 to TRBJ1-5; 7 bases fit TRBD1. V gave up 4 bases and J gave up 1 base; unmatched junction bases: 1. The CDR3 is 14 residues long. Germline V gives CDR1 LNHDA, CDR2 SQIVND (reference sequence). The CDR3 DNA is TGTGCCAGTAGTAGGGGACAGAGCAATCAGCCCCAGCATTTT. Its protein is CASSRGQSNQPQHF.